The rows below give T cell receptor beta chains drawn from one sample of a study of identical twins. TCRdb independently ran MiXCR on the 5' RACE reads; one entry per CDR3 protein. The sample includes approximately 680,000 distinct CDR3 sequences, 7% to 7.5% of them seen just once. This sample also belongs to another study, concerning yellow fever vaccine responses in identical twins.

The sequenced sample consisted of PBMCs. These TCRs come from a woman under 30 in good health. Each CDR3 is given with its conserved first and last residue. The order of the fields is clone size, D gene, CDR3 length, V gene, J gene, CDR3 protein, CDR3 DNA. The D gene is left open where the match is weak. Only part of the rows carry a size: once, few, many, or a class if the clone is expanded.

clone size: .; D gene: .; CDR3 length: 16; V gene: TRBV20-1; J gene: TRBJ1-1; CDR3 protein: CSARPKQGWGNTEAFF; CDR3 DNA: TGCAGTGCTAGACCGAAACAGGGTTGGGGGAACACTGAAGCTTTCTTT
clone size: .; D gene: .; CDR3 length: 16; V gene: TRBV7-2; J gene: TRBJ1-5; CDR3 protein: CASSPMNRQVNQPQHF; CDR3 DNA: TGTGCCAGCAGCCCGATGAACCGACAGGTGAATCAGCCCCAGCATTTT
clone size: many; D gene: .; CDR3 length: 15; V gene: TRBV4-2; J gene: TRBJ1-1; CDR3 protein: CASSQGGRSNTEAFF; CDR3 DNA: TGTGCCAGCAGCCAAGGGGGACGTTCGAACACTGAAGCTTTCTTT
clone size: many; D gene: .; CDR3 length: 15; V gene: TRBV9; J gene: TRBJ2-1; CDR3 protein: CASSPGPSSYNEQFF; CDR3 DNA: TGTGCCAGCAGCCCGGGGCCTAGCTCCTACAATGAGCAGTTCTTC
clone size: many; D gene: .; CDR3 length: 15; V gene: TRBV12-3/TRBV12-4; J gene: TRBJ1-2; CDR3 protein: CASSQEEGLNYGYTF; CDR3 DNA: TGTGCCAGCAGTCAGGAGGAGGGGCTTAACTATGGCTACACCTTC
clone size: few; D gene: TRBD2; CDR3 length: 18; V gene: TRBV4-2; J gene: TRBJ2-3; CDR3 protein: CASSHDTGTSGGGGTQYF; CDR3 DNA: TGTGCCAGCAGCCATGACACCGGGACTAGCGGGGGAGGGGGTACGCAGTATTTT
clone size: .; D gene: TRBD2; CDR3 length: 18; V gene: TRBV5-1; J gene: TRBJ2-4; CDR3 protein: CASSPPTGTSGATDIQYF; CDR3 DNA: TGCGCCAGCAGCCCACCAACCGGGACTAGCGGGGCCACGGACATTCAGTACTTC
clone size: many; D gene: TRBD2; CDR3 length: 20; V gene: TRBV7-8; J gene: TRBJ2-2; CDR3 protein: CASSLSPGLAGGPNTGELFF; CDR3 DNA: TGTGCCAGCAGCTTATCACCGGGACTAGCGGGAGGACCGAACACCGGGGAGCTGTTTTTT
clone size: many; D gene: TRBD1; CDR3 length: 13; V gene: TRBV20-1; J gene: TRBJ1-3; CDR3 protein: CSAERRGVNTIYF; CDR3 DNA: TGCAGTGCGGAGCGCAGGGGGGTGAACACCATATATTTT
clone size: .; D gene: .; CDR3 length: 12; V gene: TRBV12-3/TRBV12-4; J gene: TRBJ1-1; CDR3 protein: CASSFLGSEAFF; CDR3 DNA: TGTGCCAGCAGTTTCCTAGGCTCTGAAGCTTTCTTT
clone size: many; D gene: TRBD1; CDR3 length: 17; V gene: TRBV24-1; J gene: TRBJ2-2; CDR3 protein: CATSDQSYRGNTGELFF; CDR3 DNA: TGTGCCACCAGTGATCAGAGCTACAGGGGGAACACCGGGGAGCTGTTTTTT
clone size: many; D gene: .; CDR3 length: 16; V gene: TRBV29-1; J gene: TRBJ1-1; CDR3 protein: CSVEVFTGALNTEAFF; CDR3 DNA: TGCAGCGTTGAAGTTTTTACGGGGGCGCTGAACACTGAAGCTTTCTTT
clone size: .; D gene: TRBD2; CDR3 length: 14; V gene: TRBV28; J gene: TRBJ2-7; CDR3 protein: CASSLMREGRKQYF; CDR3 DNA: TGTGCCAGCTCCTTGATGCGGGAGGGCCGCAAGCAGTACTTC
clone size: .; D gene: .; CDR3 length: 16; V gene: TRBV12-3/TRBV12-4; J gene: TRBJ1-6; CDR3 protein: CASSLARGAGNSPLHF; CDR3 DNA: TGTGCCAGCAGTTTAGCGAGGGGGGCTGGGAATTCACCCCTCCACTTT
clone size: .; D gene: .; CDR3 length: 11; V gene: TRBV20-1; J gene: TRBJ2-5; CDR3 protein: CSASHSWAQYF; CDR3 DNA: TGCAGTGCTAGTCATTCGTGGGCCCAGTACTTC